A selection of T cell receptor beta chains follows, all from one sample in a study of cytomegalovirus exposure and HLA in healthy donors. Sequencing used immunoSEQ multiplex PCR; TCRdb keeps in-frame clones, though not all of them. The sample lists tens of thousands of clones, 89% occurring once. The source material was PBMCs. The receptors come from a woman aged 18-29 years in good health and CMV-seronegative. Each CDR3 is given with its conserved first and last residue. The D gene is left open where the match is weak. For some rows the clone size is stated as once, few or many, or as a class when expanded; others skip it.

clone size	V gene	D gene	J gene	CDR3 protein	CDR3 DNA
.	TRBV5-1	TRBD2	TRBJ2-7	CASSFKTSNEQYF	TGCGCCAGCAGCTTCAAGACTAGCAACGAGCAGTACTTC
.	TRBV28	TRBD1	TRBJ1-1	CASNSGQAGTEAFF	TGTGCCAGCAACAGCGGACAGGCCGGGACTGAAGCTTTCTTT
.	TRBV5-4	.	TRBJ1-3	CASGREGGSGNTIYF	TGTGCCAGCGGGCGGGAGGGAGGCTCTGGAAACACCATATATTTT
few	TRBV11-2	.	TRBJ2-7	CASSSIYEQYF	TGTGCCAGCAGCTCAATCTACGAGCAGTACTTC
.	TRBV15	.	TRBJ2-3	CATLRAGGTDTQYF	TGTGCCACCCTCCGGGCCGGGGGTACAGATACGCAGTATTTT
.	TRBV21-1	.	TRBJ2-5	CASSKAASGFQETQYF	TGTGCCAGCAGCAAAGCAGCTAGCGGCTTTCAAGAGACCCAGTACTTC
.	TRBV6-5	.	TRBJ2-1	CASSPTRYLAGQFF	TGTGCCAGCAGTCCCACCCGATATTTAGCCGGGCAGTTCTTC
.	TRBV6-1	TRBD1	TRBJ1-6	CASSARQGGSSPLHF	TGTGCCAGCAGTGCGCGACAGGGAGGAAGTTCACCCCTCCACTTT
.	TRBV9	.	TRBJ2-1	CASSQNIGGTSSYNEQFF	TGTGCCAGCAGCCAGAATATAGGCGGGACGAGCTCCTACAATGAGCAGTTCTTC
.	TRBV6-5	.	TRBJ1-5	CASSRTGQGQPQHF	TGTGCCAGCAGTCGAACAGGGCAGGGTCAGCCCCAGCATTTT
.	TRBV7-2	TRBD2	TRBJ2-3	CASSYRSGASGDTQYF	TGTGCCAGCAGCTACCGGAGCGGGGCCTCGGGGGATACGCAGTATTTT
.	TRBV5-1	.	TRBJ2-1	CASSLPRNEQFF	TGCGCCAGCAGCTTGCCGCGCAATGAGCAGTTCTTC
.	TRBV2	.	TRBJ1-1	CASSESGLGYTEAFF	TGTGCCAGCAGTGAGTCGGGGTTAGGGTACACTGAAGCTTTCTTT
.	TRBV11-1	TRBD1	TRBJ1-2	CASSLTGDSGYTF	TGTGCCAGCAGCCTGACAGGGGACTCCGGCTACACCTTC
.	TRBV5-6	.	TRBJ1-1	CASSLQGHTEAFF	TGTGCCAGCAGCCTACAGGGCCACACTGAAGCTTTCTTT
.	TRBV5-8	TRBD2	TRBJ2-5	CASSRTSGIGETQYF	TGTGCCAGCAGCCGGACTAGCGGGATCGGGGAGACCCAGTACTTC
.	TRBV30	TRBD1	TRBJ1-2	CAWRRQGGNYGYTF	TGTGCCTGGAGGCGACAGGGCGGGAACTATGGCTACACCTTC
.	TRBV11-2	TRBD2	TRBJ2-7	CASSLGSGRPSYEQYF	TGTGCCAGCAGCTTAGGCAGCGGGAGGCCTTCCTACGAGCAGTACTTC
.	TRBV6-5	TRBD1	TRBJ2-1	CASSYSGQGNNEQFF	TGTGCCAGCAGTTACTCCGGACAGGGGAACAATGAGCAGTTCTTC
.	TRBV6-5	.	TRBJ2-1	CASSFGHPAYNEQFF	TGTGCCAGCAGTTTTGGACATCCCGCCTACAATGAGCAGTTCTTC
.	TRBV15	.	TRBJ2-7	CATPHINRPSSYEQYF	TGTGCCACACCGCATATAAACAGGCCTAGCTCCTACGAGCAGTACTTC
.	TRBV4-2	TRBD1	TRBJ2-7	CASSQGTGTYEQYF	TGTGCCAGCAGCCAAGGGACAGGGACCTACGAGCAGTACTTC
.	TRBV7-8	.	TRBJ2-7	CASSPLQGSDEQYF	TGTGCCAGCAGCCCCCTCCAGGGTTCGGACGAGCAGTACTTC
.	TRBV30	TRBD1	TRBJ2-5	CAWSILSGTGEETQYF	TGTGCCTGGAGTATACTGAGTGGGACAGGGGAAGAGACCCAGTACTTC
.	TRBV7-6	TRBD1	TRBJ2-7	CASSLRPRDRTYEQYF	TGTGCCAGCAGCTTAAGGCCCCGGGACAGAACCTACGAGCAGTACTTC
.	TRBV7-6	.	TRBJ2-3	CASSLGGPSIFTDTQYF	TGTGCCAGCAGCCTCGGAGGGCCTTCCATATTCACAGATACGCAGTATTTT
.	TRBV19	.	TRBJ1-2	CASSSLSTANYGYTF	TGTGCCAGTAGTTCCCTGTCGACAGCGAACTATGGCTACACCTTC
.	TRBV11-3	TRBD2	TRBJ2-6	CASSPTSGSPGANVLTF	TGTGCCAGCAGCCCGACTAGCGGGAGCCCTGGGGCCAACGTCCTGACTTTC
once	TRBV2	TRBD1	TRBJ2-7	CASRGTGGPYEQYF	TGTGCCAGCAGAGGGACAGGGGGGCCCTACGAGCAGTACTTC
once	TRBV5-1	TRBD2	TRBJ2-5	CAIQTGGPSGSFLQETQYF	TGCGCCATCCAGACCGGAGGCCCTAGCGGGAGCTTTCTGCAAGAGACCCAGTACTTC
.	TRBV9	TRBD2	TRBJ2-1	CASSVEGSSGRTNEQFF	TGTGCCAGCAGCGTAGAGGGGTCTAGCGGGAGGACTAATGAGCAGTTCTTC
.	TRBV6-5	.	TRBJ2-7	CASSYSLSGYEQYF	TGTGCCAGCAGTTACTCGCTTAGCGGCTACGAGCAGTACTTC
medium-sized	TRBV9	TRBD1	TRBJ2-7	CASSGDSGEGVIEQYF	TGTGCCAGCAGCGGGGACAGCGGTGAGGGGGTTATCGAGCAGTACTTC
.	TRBV2	.	TRBJ1-4	CASSRGSEKLFF	TGTGCCAGCAGTCGGGGGTCGGAAAAACTGTTTTTT
.	TRBV5-1	TRBD2	TRBJ2-1	CASSGLAGVGNEQFF	TGCGCCAGCAGCGGACTAGCGGGAGTAGGGAATGAGCAGTTCTTC
.	TRBV7-8	TRBD2	TRBJ2-7	CASSSITSGTYEQYF	TGTGCCAGCAGCTCAATTACTAGCGGAACCTACGAGCAGTACTTC
.	TRBV6-4	.	TRBJ2-2	CASSMTIPNTGELFF	TGTGCCAGCAGTATGACAATCCCGAACACCGGGGAGCTGTTTTTT
.	TRBV4-1	TRBD2	TRBJ2-3	CASSLDSLAGGDTQYF	TGCGCCAGCAGCCTGGACTCACTAGCGGGGGGAGATACGCAGTATTTT
.	TRBV28	.	TRBJ1-2	CASSDFYGYTF	TGTGCCAGCAGCGACTTCTATGGCTACACCTTC
.	TRBV9	TRBD1	TRBJ2-7	CASSVGTGTYEQYF	TGTGCCAGCAGCGTCGGGACAGGGACCTACGAGCAGTACTTC
.	TRBV5-1	TRBD2	TRBJ2-3	CASRAGTSGVTSTDTQYF	TGCGCCAGCCGTGCCGGGACTAGCGGGGTCACTAGCACAGATACGCAGTATTTT
.	TRBV12-5	.	TRBJ1-5	CASGLGAGIDNQPQHF	TGTGCTAGTGGTTTGGGGGCGGGCATTGACAATCAGCCCCAGCATTTT
.	TRBV5-4	.	TRBJ2-5	CASSLSSGQETQYF	TGTGCCAGCAGCTTGTCAAGCGGTCAAGAGACCCAGTACTTC
.	TRBV7-9	TRBD1	TRBJ1-1	CASSSGQVNTEAFF	TGTGCCAGCAGCTCGGGACAGGTGAACACTGAAGCTTTCTTT
.	TRBV11-2	TRBD2	TRBJ2-2	CASSLERGSTWTGELFF	TGTGCCAGCAGCTTGGAGCGGGGTTCCACCTGGACCGGGGAGCTGTTTTTT
.	TRBV9	TRBD2	TRBJ2-1	CASSSRVASGRFGEQFF	TGTGCCAGCAGCTCGCGGGTGGCTAGCGGGAGATTTGGTGAGCAGTTCTTC
.	TRBV30	.	TRBJ1-1	CAWTPGYSTEAFF	TGTGCCTGGACCCCAGGGTACAGCACTGAAGCTTTCTTT
.	TRBV7-7	TRBD1	TRBJ2-1	CASSLATGNNEQFF	TGTGCTAGCAGCTTAGCGACAGGGAACAATGAGCAGTTCTTC
.	TRBV27	.	TRBJ2-2	CASSLQTGELFF	TGTGCCAGCAGTTTACAAACCGGGGAGCTGTTTTTT
.	TRBV27	TRBD1	TRBJ1-2	CASSFGTGGSGGYTF	TGTGCCAGCAGTTTTGGGACAGGGGGTAGCGGAGGCTACACCTTC
.	TRBV5-6	TRBD2	TRBJ2-7	CASSSLTSGSSSYEQYF	TGTGCCAGCAGCTCCTTGACTAGCGGGAGTTCCAGCTACGAGCAGTACTTC
.	TRBV7-2	.	TRBJ1-1	CASSLEGSGSSTEAFF	TGTGCCAGCAGCTTAGAAGGGAGCGGTTCAAGCACTGAAGCTTTCTTT
.	TRBV29-1	TRBD1	TRBJ2-7	CSVLPGQGPPEQYF	TGCAGCGTTCTACCGGGACAGGGCCCTCCCGAGCAGTACTTC